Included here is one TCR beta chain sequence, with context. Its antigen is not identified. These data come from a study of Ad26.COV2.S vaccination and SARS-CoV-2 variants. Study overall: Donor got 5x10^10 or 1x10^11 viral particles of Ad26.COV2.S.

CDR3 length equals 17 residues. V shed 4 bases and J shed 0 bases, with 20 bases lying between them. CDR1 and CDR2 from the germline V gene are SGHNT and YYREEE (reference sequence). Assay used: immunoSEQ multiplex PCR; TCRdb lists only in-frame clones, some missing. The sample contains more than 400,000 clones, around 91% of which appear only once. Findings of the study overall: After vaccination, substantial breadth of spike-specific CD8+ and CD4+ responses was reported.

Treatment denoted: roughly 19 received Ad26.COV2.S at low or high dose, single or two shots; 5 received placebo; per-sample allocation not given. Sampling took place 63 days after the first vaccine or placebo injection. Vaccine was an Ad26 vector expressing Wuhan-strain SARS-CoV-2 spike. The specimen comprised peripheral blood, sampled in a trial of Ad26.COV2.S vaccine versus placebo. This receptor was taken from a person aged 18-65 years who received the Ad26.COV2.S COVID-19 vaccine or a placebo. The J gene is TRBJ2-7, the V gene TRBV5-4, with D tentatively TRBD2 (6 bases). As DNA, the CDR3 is TGTGCCAGCAGCCCAAGAGGAGGGGACTTCAACTCCTACGAGCAGTACTTC. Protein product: CASSPRGGDFNSYEQYF. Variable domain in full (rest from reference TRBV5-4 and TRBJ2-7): ETGVTQSPTHLIKTRGQQVTLRCSSQSGHNTVSWYQQALGQGPQFIFQYYREEENGRGNFPPRFSGLQFPNYSSELNVNALELDDSALYLCASSPRGGDFNSYEQYFGPGTRLTVT.